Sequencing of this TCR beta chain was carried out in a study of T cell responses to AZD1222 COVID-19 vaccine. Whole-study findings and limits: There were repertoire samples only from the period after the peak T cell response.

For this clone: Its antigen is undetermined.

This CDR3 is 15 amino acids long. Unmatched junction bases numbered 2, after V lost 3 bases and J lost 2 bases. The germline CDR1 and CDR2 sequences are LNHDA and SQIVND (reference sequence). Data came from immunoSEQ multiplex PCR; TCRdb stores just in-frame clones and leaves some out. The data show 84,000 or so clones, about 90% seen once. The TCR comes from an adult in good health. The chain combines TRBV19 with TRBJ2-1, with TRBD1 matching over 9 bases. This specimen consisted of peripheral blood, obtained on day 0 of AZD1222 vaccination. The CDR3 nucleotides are TGTGCCAGTAGTATGAGGGACAGGGCCTACAATGAGCAGTTCTTC. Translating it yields CASSMRDRAYNEQFF. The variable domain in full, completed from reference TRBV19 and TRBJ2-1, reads DGGITQSPKYLFRKEGQNVTLSCEQNLNHDAMYWYRQDPGQGLRLIYYSQIVNDFQKGDIAEGYSVSREKKESFPLTVTSAQKNPTAFYLCASSMRDRAYNEQFFGPGTRLTVL.